Each of the 25 T cell receptor beta chains below was sequenced from the same sample in a study of early stage breast cancer tumors. Libraries were prepared by immunoSEQ multiplex PCR; TCRdb keeps only in-frame clonotypes and omits some of them. Of about 30,000 clones in the sample, roughly four fifths were seen once. Sequencing input: breast tumor tissue. These receptors were obtained from a person aged 30-39 years with breast cancer.

The chain carries TRBV30 and TRBJ2-7; D is undetermined. The germline CDR1 and CDR2 sequences are GTSNPN and SVGIG (reference sequence). The V gene lost 0 bases and the J gene lost 3 bases, with 6 bases spanning the gap. This CDR3 contains 12 residues. The CDR3 reads CAWSVQFYEQYF. The CDR3 bases are TGTGCCTGGAGTGTTCAGTTCTACGAGCAGTACTTC.

This clone is labeled as large (0.1 to 1%). Other nucleotide sequences from this sample produce the same CDR3. The chain uses TRBV7-3 and TRBJ2-3; D is unresolved. Trimming pared 2 bases from V and 0 bases from J, leaving 6 bases between. CDR1 and CDR2 from the germline V gene are SGHTA and FQGTGA. The CDR3 extends over 14 amino acids. This CDR3 is CASSLAPSTDTQYF. In DNA, the CDR3 is TGTGCCAGCAGCTTAGCTCCTAGCACAGATACGCAGTATTTT.

In this sample, this clone turned up a few times. The rearrangement links TRBV11-2 to TRBJ1-2, with D unresolved. This CDR3 contains 13 residues. The germline V gene encodes CDR1 SGHAT and CDR2 FQNNGV. V was clipped by 4 bases and J by 0 bases, with 6 bases between them. The CDR3 loop is CASSSVTNYGYTF. The CDR3 DNA reads as TGTGCCAGCAGCTCGGTTACTAACTATGGCTACACCTTC.

V gene TRBV7-8 combines with J gene TRBJ1-3; a possible D gene is TRBD1 (5 bases). Looked up from germline, CDR1 is SGHVS and CDR2 is FQNEAQ. The CDR3 consists of 15 residues. The germline V and J ends were trimmed by 1 base and 2 bases, with 9 bases remaining between them. The DNA for the CDR3 is TGTGCCAGCAGCTTAGTGGCAGGGACTGGAAACACCATATATTTT. Its translation: CASSLVAGTGNTIYF.

This clone was seen a few times. The CDR3: CASSETSSGANVLTF. In DNA form, the CDR3 reads TGTGCCAGCAGTGAGACCAGCTCTGGGGCCAACGTCCTGACTTTC. The V and J genes are TRBV6-1 and TRBJ2-6; D is uncertain. With 3 bases removed from V and 0 bases from J, the gap between germline ends came to 6 bases. The CDR3 consists of 15 residues. Germline V gene sequence: CDR1 MNHNS, CDR2 SASEGT.

This rearrangement joins TRBV7-2 to TRBJ2-1, with D possibly being TRBD2 (5 bases). Trimming shortened V by 3 bases and J by 9 bases, and 18 bases separated the two germline ends. The CDR3 consists of 15 residues. Germline values: CDR1 SGHTA, CDR2 FQGNSA. CDR3 sequence reads: CASSFGVLGIGEQFF. CDR3 sequence (DNA): TGTGCCAGCAGCTTCGGGGTACTAGGAATTGGTGAGCAGTTCTTC.

V gene TRBV19 combines with J gene TRBJ1-3; D gene ambiguous. The CDR3 is 15 residues long. Germline V gene data show CDR1 as LNHDA and CDR2 as SQIVND (reference sequence). Trimming pared 9 bases from V and 0 bases from J, leaving 15 bases between. CDR3 region: CARKTAGISGNTIYF. The CDR3 bases are TGTGCCAGAAAGACCGCAGGAATCTCTGGAAACACCATATATTTT.

This clone was observed a few times. The chain couples TRBV7-2 to TRBJ2-3, with D unresolved. V was clipped by 0 bases and J by 0 bases, with 4 bases between them. This CDR3 region has 14 residues. Germline V gene data show CDR1 as SGHTA and CDR2 as FQGNSA. The CDR3 sequence: CASSLAPSTDTQYF. CDR3 sequence (DNA): TGTGCCAGCAGCTTAGCTCCTAGCACAGATACGCAGTATTTT.

The chain couples TRBV7-2 to TRBJ2-3; unclear D gene. This CDR3 contains 16 residues. Germline V CDR1 and CDR2: SGHTA, FQGNSA. The V gene lost 1 base and the J gene lost 0 bases, with 11 bases spanning the gap. In nucleotides, the CDR3 is TGTGCCAGCAGCTTAGGACCTCTATCTAGCACAGATACGCAGTATTTT. Amino acids: CASSLGPLSSTDTQYF.

The chain joins TRBV5-1 to TRBJ2-2, with 7 bases identical to TRBD1. J was trimmed by 4 bases and V by 1 base; bases with no gene match: 7. CDR1 is SGHRS and CDR2 is YFSETQ in the germline V gene. The CDR3 sequence is 16 residues long. CDR3 region: CASSLQRQGSTGELFF. For the CDR3, the DNA is TGCGCCAGCAGCTTGCAGCGACAGGGAAGCACCGGGGAGCTGTTTTTT.

The gene calls are TRBV5-1 and TRBJ2-1, with 10 nucleotides matching TRBD1. This CDR3 comprises 16 residues. Germline CDR1 is SGHRS and CDR2 is YFSETQ. V lost 4 bases to trimming and J lost 10 bases; unmatched junction nucleotides: 14. Written as DNA, the CDR3 is TGCGCCAGCAGCCTGGGACAGGGGTTTACGGGGGGCGAGCAGTTCTTC. It specifies CASSLGQGFTGGEQFF.

The chain combines TRBV21-1 with TRBJ2-2; the listed D gene, TRBD2, was not tested against the DNA. TRBV21-1 is shown as a pseudogene. The CDR3 has 15 residues. The CDR3 reads CASSKPARAAGELFF. In DNA form, the CDR3 reads TGTGCCAGCAGCAAACCGGCAAGAGCGGCCGGGGAGCTGTTTTTT.

This clone was picked up a small number of times. This chain uses TRBV6-5 with TRBJ1-1, with TRBD1 as a possible D gene (5 bases). CDR1 is MNHEY and CDR2 is SVGAGI in the germline V gene. This CDR3 spans 15 amino acids. V dropped 6 bases and J dropped 0 bases, with 14 bases sitting between them. The CDR3 DNA sequence: TGTGCCAGCAGCCCGCGGGGACTGCTGAACACTGAAGCTTTCTTT. Its translation is CASSPRGLLNTEAFF.

The chain joins TRBV28 to TRBJ1-2; D ambiguous. The CDR3 consists of 14 residues. Germline V CDR1 and CDR2: MDHEN, SYDVKM. Trimming left V 7 bases short and J 8 bases short, with 20 bases between. DNA for the CDR3: TGTGCCAGCACCCCGTTTAGTTCGGCGGGCGGCTACACCTTC. Its translation: CASTPFSSAGGYTF.

V and J are TRBV30 and TRBJ2-1; D is possibly TRBD1 (5 bases). CDR1 is GTSNPN, CDR2 SVGIG, per germline (reference sequence). The CDR3 is 12 residues long. The germline V and J ends were trimmed by 0 bases and 8 bases, with 8 bases remaining between them. CDR3 DNA sequence: TGTGCCTGGAGTGTACAAGGGGATGAGCAGTTCTTC. It codes for CAWSVQGDEQFF.

This rearrangement joins TRBV6-4 to TRBJ1-2; no clear D gene. Per the germline V gene, CDR1 is MRHNA and CDR2 is SNTAGT. V lost 5 bases, J lost 5 bases, and 12 bases lay in between. CDR3 length: 13 amino acids. CDR3 sequence (DNA): TGTGCCAGCAGTCCCGCTGGGCGGTATGGCTACACCTTC. Its translation: CASSPAGRYGYTF.

This rearrangement joins TRBV5-1 to TRBJ2-5; TRBD1 matches at 7 bases. The CDR3 spans 13 residues. With V trimmed by 8 bases and J by 4 bases, 8 bases remained unmatched. Germline loops: CDR1 SGHRS, CDR2 YFSETQ. CDR3: CASYRDRPETQYF. The CDR3 DNA follows: TGCGCCAGTTACCGGGACAGACCAGAGACCCAGTACTTC.

This clone was picked up a small number of times. This CDR3 is also generated by other DNA sequences in the sample. V is TRBV2 and J is TRBJ1-2; TRBD1 aligns across 7 bases. V trimming: 5 bases; J trimming: 6 bases; junction bases outside the gene matches: 3. CDR1 and CDR2 from the germline V gene are SNHLY and FYNNEI. The length of the CDR3 is 12 residues. CDR3 in amino acids: CASSLQGNGYTF. The CDR3 DNA sequence: TGTGCCAGCAGTTTACAGGGGAATGGCTACACCTTC.

This clone was seen only a few times. This CDR3 is CARAGQLFSGANVLTF. The CDR3 DNA reads as TGTGCCAGAGCGGGACAGCTCTTCTCTGGGGCCAACGTCCTGACTTTC. The chain has TRBV19 and TRBJ2-6; tentatively, D is TRBD1 or TRBD2 (7 bases each). The V and J ends lost 9 bases and 0 bases respectively, with 15 bases between them. The CDR3 is 16 amino acids. CDR1 and CDR2 (germline): LNHDA, SQIVND (reference sequence).

V and J are TRBV5-1 and TRBJ2-1, with 16 bases that match TRBD2. Trimming removed 0 bases from V and 7 bases from J; junction bases left unmatched: 7. This CDR3 contains 18 residues. Germline V gene sequence: CDR1 SGHRS, CDR2 YFSETQ. This chain's CDR3 is CASSLGGTSGRATNEQFF. CDR3 nucleotide sequence: TGCGCCAGCAGCTTGGGCGGGACTAGCGGGAGGGCCACAAATGAGCAGTTCTTC.

Only a few counts were recorded for this clone. The chain recombines TRBV4-2 with TRBJ1-2, with a weak D call TRBD1 (5 bases). The CDR3 contains 16 residues. CDR1 is LGHNA, CDR2 YNFKEQ, per germline. Trimming removed 2 bases from V and 0 bases from J, with 13 bases in between. CDR3 residues: CASSQRLGPANYGYTF. The CDR3 DNA follows: TGTGCCAGCAGCCAACGACTGGGACCAGCTAACTATGGCTACACCTTC.

The chain combines TRBV6-4 with TRBJ2-5; TRBD1 or TRBD2 may be the D gene (7 bases each). Germline V gene data show CDR1 as MRHNA and CDR2 as SNTAGT. The length of the CDR3 is 15 residues. V shed 4 bases and J shed 4 bases, with 16 bases lying between them. The CDR3 nucleotides are TGTGCCAGCAGTGCGACTAGCAGGGGGGGAGAGACCCAGTACTTC. Translation gives CASSATSRGGETQYF.

The V call is TRBV7-9, the J call TRBJ2-7; D is unclear. Germline assignment: CDR1 SEHNR and CDR2 FQNEAQ (reference sequence). V was shortened by 5 bases and J by 4 bases, with 12 bases between the two germline ends. The CDR3 loop spans 13 amino acids. CDR3 coding DNA: TGTGCCAGCAGCCGCCTGACTGGGTACGAGCAGTACTTC. Its translation: CASSRLTGYEQYF.

In its sample, this clone was seen a few times. The chain links TRBV4-2 to TRBJ2-3, with 7 bases fitting TRBD2. Germline V lookup: CDR1 LGHNA, CDR2 YNFKEQ. This CDR3 has 17 residues. V lost 4 bases, J lost 0 bases, and 10 bases stayed unmatched. CDR3 nucleotides: TGTGCCAGCAGCCCTCGGGCGGGGGATGTTAGCACAGATACGCAGTATTTT. Its protein is CASSPRAGDVSTDTQYF.

This chain uses TRBV7-9 with TRBJ2-7, with TRBD2 matching over 16 bases. Germline lookup yields CDR1 SEHNR and CDR2 FQNEAQ (reference sequence). V lost 1 base and J lost 4; bases outside the gene matches: 1. CDR3 length: 16 residues. The chain's CDR3 is CASSLVGLAGGYEQYF. The CDR3 DNA reads TGTGCCAGCAGCTTAGTGGGACTAGCGGGAGGGTACGAGCAGTACTTC. Supplemented by reference TRBV7-9 and TRBJ2-7, the full variable domain reads DTGVSQNPRHKITKRGQNVTFRCDPISEHNRLYWYRQTLGQGPEFLTYFQNEAQLEKSRLLSDRFSAERPKGSFSTLEIQRTEQGDSAMYLCASSLVGLAGGYEQYFGPGTRLTVT.